This T cell receptor beta chain was found in a study of technical replicates of blood from a handful of donors. The data were produced by immunoSEQ multiplex PCR, yet TCRdb's version contains in-frame clones alone and is incomplete. Of roughly 93,000 clones in the sample, about 96% were seen once. The CDR3 has 13 residues. V was clipped by 5 bases and J by 5 bases, with 9 bases between them. CDR1 is SGHTA, CDR2 FQGTGA, per germline. The source of this sequence is a human donor in good health. The chain carries TRBV7-3 and TRBJ2-2; no clear D. The sample consisted of T cells isolated from PBMCs. CDR3 bases: TGTGCCAGCAGCCCGCTAGAGACCGGGGAGCTGTTTTTT. Amino acid sequence: CASSPLETGELFF.